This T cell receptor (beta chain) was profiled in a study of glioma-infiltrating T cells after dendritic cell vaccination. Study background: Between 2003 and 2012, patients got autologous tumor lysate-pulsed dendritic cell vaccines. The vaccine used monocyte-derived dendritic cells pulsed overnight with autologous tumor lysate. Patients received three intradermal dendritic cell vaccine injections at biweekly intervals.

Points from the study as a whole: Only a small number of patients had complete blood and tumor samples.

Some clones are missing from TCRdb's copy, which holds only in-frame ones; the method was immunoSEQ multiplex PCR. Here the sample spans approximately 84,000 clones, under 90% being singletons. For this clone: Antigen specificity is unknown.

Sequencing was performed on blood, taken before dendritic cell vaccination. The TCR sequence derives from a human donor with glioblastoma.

Written as DNA, the CDR3 is TGTGCCAGCAACAGTGACGCGGGCCAGAACTATGGCTACACCTTC. It specifies CASNSDAGQNYGYTF. This sequence joins TRBV5-6 and TRBJ1-2, with D uncertain. Germline-derived CDR1 and CDR2 are SGHDT and YYEEEE. Trimming left V 6 bases short and J 2 bases short, with 17 bases between. The CDR3 spans 15 residues.